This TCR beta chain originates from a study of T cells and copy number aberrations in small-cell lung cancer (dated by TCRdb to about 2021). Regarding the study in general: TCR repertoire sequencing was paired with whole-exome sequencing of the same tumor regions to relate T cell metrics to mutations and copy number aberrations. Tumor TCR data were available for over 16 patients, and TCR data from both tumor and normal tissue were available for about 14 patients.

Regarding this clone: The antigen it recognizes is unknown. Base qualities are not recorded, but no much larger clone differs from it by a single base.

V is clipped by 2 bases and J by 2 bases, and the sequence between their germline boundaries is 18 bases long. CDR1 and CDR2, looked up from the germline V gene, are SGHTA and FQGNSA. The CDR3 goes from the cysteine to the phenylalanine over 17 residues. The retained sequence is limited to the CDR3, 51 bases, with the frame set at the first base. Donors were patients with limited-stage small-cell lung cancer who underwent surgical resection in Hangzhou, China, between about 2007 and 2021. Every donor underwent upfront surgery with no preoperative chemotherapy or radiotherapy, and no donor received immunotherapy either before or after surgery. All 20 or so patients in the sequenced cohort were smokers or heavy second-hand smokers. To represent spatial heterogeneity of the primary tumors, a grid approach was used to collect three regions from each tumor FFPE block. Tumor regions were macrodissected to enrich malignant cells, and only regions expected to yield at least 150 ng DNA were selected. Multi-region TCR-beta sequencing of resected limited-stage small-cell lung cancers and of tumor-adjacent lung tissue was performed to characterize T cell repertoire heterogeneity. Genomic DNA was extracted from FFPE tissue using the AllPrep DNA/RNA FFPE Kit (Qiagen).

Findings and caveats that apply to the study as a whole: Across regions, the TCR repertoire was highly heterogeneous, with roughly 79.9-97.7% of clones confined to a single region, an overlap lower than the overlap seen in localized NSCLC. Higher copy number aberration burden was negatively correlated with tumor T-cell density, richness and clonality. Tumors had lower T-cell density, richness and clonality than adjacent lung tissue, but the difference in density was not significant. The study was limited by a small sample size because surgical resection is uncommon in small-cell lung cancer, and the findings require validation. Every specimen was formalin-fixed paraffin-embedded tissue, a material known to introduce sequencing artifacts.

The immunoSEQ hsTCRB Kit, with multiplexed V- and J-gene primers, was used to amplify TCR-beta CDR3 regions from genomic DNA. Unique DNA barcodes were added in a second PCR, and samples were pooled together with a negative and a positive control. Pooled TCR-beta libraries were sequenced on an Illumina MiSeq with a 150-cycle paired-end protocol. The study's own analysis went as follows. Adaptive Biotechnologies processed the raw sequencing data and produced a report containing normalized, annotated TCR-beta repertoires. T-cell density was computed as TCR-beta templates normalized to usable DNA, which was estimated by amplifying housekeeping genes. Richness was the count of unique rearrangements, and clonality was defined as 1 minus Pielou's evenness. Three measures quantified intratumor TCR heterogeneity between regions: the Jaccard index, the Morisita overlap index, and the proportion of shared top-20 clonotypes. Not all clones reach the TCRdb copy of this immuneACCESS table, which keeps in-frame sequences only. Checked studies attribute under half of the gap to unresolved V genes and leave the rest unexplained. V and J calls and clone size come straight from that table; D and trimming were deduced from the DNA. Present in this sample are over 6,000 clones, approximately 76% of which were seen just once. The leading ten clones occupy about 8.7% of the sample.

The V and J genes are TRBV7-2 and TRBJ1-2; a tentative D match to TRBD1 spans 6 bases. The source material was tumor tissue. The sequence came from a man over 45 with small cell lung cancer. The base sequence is TGTGCCAGCAGCTTAAGAAAGCCGGGACACCACAACTATGGCTACACCTTC. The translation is CASSLRKPGHHNYGYTF.